Listed below are T cell receptor beta chains from one sample, sequenced in a study of chemoradiotherapy in HPV16-positive cancers. Only in-frame clones appear in the TCRdb table, and some are missing; sequencing was by immunoSEQ multiplex PCR. Among about 6,000 clones listed, approximately 80% were seen once. Sequencing was performed on tumor tissue, taken from a patient who underwent chemoradiotherapy. Source of these receptors: a human donor with HPV-associated anogenital cancer. Both conserved end residues are trimmed from each CDR3.

J gene,V gene,CDR3 protein
TRBJ2-3,TRBV5-4,ASRIGGKTDTQY
TRBJ1-6,TRBV7-9,ASSLGAAARNFHSPLH
TRBJ2-1,TRBV4-3,ASSQGISLPVFNEQF
TRBJ1-6,TRBV23-1,ASSGGGTESPLH
TRBJ1-5,TRBV7-2,ASSSQGIGGQPQH
TRBJ2-7,TRBV7-9,ASSGYEQY
TRBJ1-1,TRBV7-9,ASIGQGSQGEAF
TRBJ2-2,TRBV19,ASRAGTGATGELF
TRBJ1-5,TRBV6-6,ASSRQQGESNQPQH
TRBJ2-3,TRBV7-2,ASSKGLVSTDTQY
TRBJ1-2,TRBV27,ASSLSGDRGRRGVGGYT
TRBJ2-5,TRBV6-1,ASSEYGGDETQY
TRBJ2-3,TRBV2,ASCAGGGLNTSTDTQY
TRBJ1-4,TRBV7-3,ASSPSGNEKLF
TRBJ1-5,TRBV10-3,AIETGGLQPQH
TRBJ2-7,TRBV5-4,ASSLGLGGPYEQY
TRBJ1-2,TRBV18,ASSARDRRSPNYGYT
TRBJ1-2,TRBV7-2,ASSLDPGHPYGYT
TRBJ2-7,TRBV6-5,ASSRQGYEQY
TRBJ2-2,TRBV2,ASSTQGGGELF
TRBJ1-5,TRBV2,ASSGTGSNQPQH
TRBJ2-5,TRBV11-2,ASRTSGGAAGTQY
TRBJ1-3,TRBV6-4,ASPSLRISGNTIY
TRBJ1-1,TRBV7-2,ASSSRGFNTEAF
TRBJ1-1,TRBV11-1,ASSPRGLTEAF
TRBJ1-6,TRBV15,ATSRDLVRGRNSPLH
TRBJ1-2,TRBV4-2,ASRPRQGDYGYT
TRBJ2-2,TRBV1,TSSQETKGANTGELF
TRBJ2-7,TRBV28,ASSFMTAEY
TRBJ2-7,TRBV10-3,AISESGQGVYEQY
TRBJ1-1,TRBV11-2,ASSRTGGEAF
TRBJ1-5,TRBV2,ASRTGNQPQH
TRBJ2-4,TRBV30,AWRPKENIQY